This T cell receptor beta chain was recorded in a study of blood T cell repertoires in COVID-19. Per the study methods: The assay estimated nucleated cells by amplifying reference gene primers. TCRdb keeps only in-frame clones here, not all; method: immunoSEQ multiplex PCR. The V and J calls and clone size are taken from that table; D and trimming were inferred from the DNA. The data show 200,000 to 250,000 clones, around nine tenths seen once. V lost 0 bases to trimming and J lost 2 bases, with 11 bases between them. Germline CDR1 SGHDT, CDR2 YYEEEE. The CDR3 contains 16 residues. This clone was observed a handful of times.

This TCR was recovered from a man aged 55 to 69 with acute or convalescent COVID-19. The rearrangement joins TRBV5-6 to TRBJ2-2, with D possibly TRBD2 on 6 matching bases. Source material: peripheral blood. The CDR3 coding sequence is TGTGCCAGCAGCTTGGGGCGCGGACTAAACACCGGGGAGCTGTTTTTT. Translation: CASSLGRGLNTGELFF.